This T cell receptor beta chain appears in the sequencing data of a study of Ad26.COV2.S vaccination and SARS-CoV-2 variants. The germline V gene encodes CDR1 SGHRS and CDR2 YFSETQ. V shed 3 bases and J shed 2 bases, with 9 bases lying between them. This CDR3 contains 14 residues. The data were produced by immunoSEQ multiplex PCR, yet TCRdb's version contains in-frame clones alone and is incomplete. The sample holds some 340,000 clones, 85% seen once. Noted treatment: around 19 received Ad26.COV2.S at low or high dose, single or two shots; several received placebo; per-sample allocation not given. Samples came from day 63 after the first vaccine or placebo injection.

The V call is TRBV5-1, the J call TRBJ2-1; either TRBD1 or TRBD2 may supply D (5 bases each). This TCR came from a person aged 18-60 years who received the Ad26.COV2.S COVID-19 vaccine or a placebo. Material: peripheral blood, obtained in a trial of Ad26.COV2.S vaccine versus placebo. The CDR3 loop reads CASSYRDAYNEQFF. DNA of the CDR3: TGCGCCAGCAGCTACCGGGACGCCTACAATGAGCAGTTCTTC.